The TCR beta chain under discussion was sequenced for a study of beta chain features in type 1 diabetes. Sorting with CD45RO/CCR7/CD25/CD127/CD95/CD27 yielded naive, central memory, regulatory and stem-like memory CD4+ cells. Germline CDR1 and CDR2: SEHNR and FQNEAQ (reference sequence). The CDR3 has 16 residues. With 10 bases clipped from V and 4 bases from J, the junction kept 16 bases outside the gene matches. All of the isolated RNA was reverse transcribed, so expressed TCRB transcripts were sequenced. Repertoires were generated with immunoSEQ multiplex PCR, while TCRdb's copy carries only in-frame clones and drops some. There are 300,000 to 350,000 clones in the sample; around a fifth occur only once, and 0.035% to 0.05% lies in the top ten. This clone was seen a handful of times.

Specimen: naive CD4+ T cells from blood. This receptor was obtained from a woman between 18 and 29 years old in good health. The chain carries TRBV7-9 and TRBJ1-1; 9 bases are shared with TRBD1. CDR3 nucleotides: TGTGCCACCAAGGACCGACAGGGGGATTTGGTCACTGAAGCTTTCTTT. Its protein is CATKDRQGDLVTEAFF.